The 10 T cell receptor beta chains below were found in one sample sequenced in a study of control samples from healthy donors and cancer patients. Only in-frame clones appear in the TCRdb table, and some are missing; sequencing was by immunoSEQ multiplex PCR. This sample has about 130,000 clones, with 90% to 95% found just once. Sequencing was performed on PBMCs. The origin of the receptors is a man aged 45-65 years with head and neck cancer.

The chain is built from TRBV4-2 and TRBJ2-7, with 9 bases fitting TRBD2. This CDR3 comprises 15 residues. Germline CDR1 LGHNA, CDR2 YNFKEQ. With V trimmed by 0 bases and J by 3 bases, 3 bases remained unmatched. CDR3 nucleotides: TGTGCCAGCAGCCAAGATCTAGCGGGAATCTACGAGCAGTACTTC. Translated: CASSQDLAGIYEQYF.

The chain couples TRBV15 to TRBJ1-5; 7 bases are a match to TRBD1. The germline CDR1 and CDR2 sequences are LNHNV and YYDKDF (reference sequence). This CDR3 region has 16 residues. After removal of 0 bases from V and 3 bases from J, the junction contained 5 bases not matched to a gene. The CDR3 here is CATSRERDSLNQPQHF. The CDR3 DNA reads as TGTGCCACCAGCAGAGAAAGGGACAGCCTCAATCAGCCCCAGCATTTT.

The genes are TRBV2 and TRBJ1-6; D unresolved. V gave up 6 bases and J gave up 7 bases, with 10 bases separating them. The CDR3 runs 13 residues. CDR1 SNHLY and CDR2 FYNNEI come from the germline V gene. The CDR3 region has the DNA TGTGCCAGCAGAATTGGTATGAATTCACCCCTCCACTTT. Translation: CASRIGMNSPLHF.

The chain links TRBV28 to TRBJ2-2; D gene uncertain. The CDR3 has 12 amino acids. From germline, CDR1 is MDHEN and CDR2 SYDVKM. Trimming took 8 bases from V and 5 from J, leaving 9 bases between them. CDR3 coding DNA: TGTGCCAGCCATACGCTGACCGGGGAGCTGTTTTTT. Amino acids: CASHTLTGELFF.

The rearrangement uses TRBV4-2 and TRBJ1-1; 7 bases map to TRBD1. Germline V lookup: CDR1 LGHNA, CDR2 YNFKEQ. CDR3 length: 15 residues. J gave up 6 bases and V 4 bases, and 11 bases lay outside the gene matches. For the CDR3, the DNA is TGTGCCAGCAGCCCCGGGGGCAACAGGGGACCTGAAGCTTTCTTT. It yields the protein CASSPGGNRGPEAFF.

This sequence joins TRBV6-4 and TRBJ2-3, with 9 bases aligning to TRBD2. The trim removed 8 bases at V and 2 bases at J, leaving 11 bases unmatched. Germline V gene data show CDR1 as MRHNA and CDR2 as SNTAGT. The CDR3 length is 16 residues. The CDR3 DNA sequence: TGTGCCAGCCGTACCTTTAGCGGGGGTTACACAGATACGCAGTATTTT. As protein: CASRTFSGGYTDTQYF.

This sequence joins TRBV28 and TRBJ2-4; D perhaps matches TRBD1 (5 bases). V was cut by 3 bases and J by 3 bases, with 9 bases left in between. The V gene's germline CDR1 is MDHEN and CDR2 SYDVKM. CDR3 length equals 14 residues. The CDR3 nucleotides are TGTGCCAGCAGTTTGGGCAGGGTCAAAAACATTCAGTACTTC. Translated: CASSLGRVKNIQYF.

In DNA, the CDR3 is TGTGCCAGCAGTGATGAGGGACAGGAGTTCTTC. Translated, it gives CASSDEGQEFF. V gene TRBV12-3 or TRBV12-4 combines with J gene TRBJ2-1; TRBD1 matches 8 bases. The CDR3 has 11 amino acids. After removal of 5 bases from V and 14 bases from J, the junction contained 5 bases not matched to a gene.

Points on this clone: At one of its ends the junction is not consistent with the germline gene, which may arise from a read error. V and J are TRBV10-3 and TRBJ1-3; the D is unclear. This CDR3 is 15 amino acids long. Germline V gene data show CDR1 as ENHRY and CDR2 as SYGVKD. CDR3 bases: TGTGCCATCAGTGAGACCGTCTACTCTGGAAACACCACATATTTT. Translating gives CAISETVYSGNTTYF.

This chain connects TRBV3-1 (or the pseudogene TRBV3-2) to TRBJ1-1; possibly TRBD1 for D (5 bases). The CDR3 is 14 amino acids. The germline V gene has CDR1 LGHDT and CDR2 YNNKEL (reference sequence). V lost 4 bases, J lost 5 bases, and 14 bases lay in between. The CDR3 region has the DNA TGTGCCAGCAGCCCCGGGACGTACGGAACTGAAGCTTTCTTT. Amino acid sequence: CASSPGTYGTEAFF.